The 25 T cell receptor beta chains given below trace back to one sample, sequenced in a study. TCRdb analysed the 5' RACE reads with MiXCR anew, one entry per CDR3 protein. This table holds around 52,000 distinct CDR3 sequences, around a quarter found once. Sequenced sample: tumor-infiltrating memory CD4+ T cells sorted from the breast tumor. Described subset: memory CD4+ T cells, CD4+CD45RO+CD25-. Every receptor here comes from a female donor with breast cancer.

The chain has TRBV6-5 and TRBJ1-1; no clear D gene. The germline V gene has CDR1 MNHEY and CDR2 SVGAGI. V gave up 6 bases and J gave up 1 base, with 12 bases separating them. This CDR3 is built from 14 residues. The chain's CDR3 is CASSPPRRNTEAFF. The CDR3 nucleotides are TGTGCCAGCAGCCCCCCCCGGAGGAACACTGAAGCTTTCTTT.

The rearrangement uses TRBV12-3 or TRBV12-4 and TRBJ1-4; 9 nucleotides line up with TRBD1. Losses at the gene ends were 6 bases for V and 13 bases for J; bases not matched to a gene: 9. CDR3 size: 13 residues. In DNA form, the CDR3 reads TGTGCCAGCAGACAGGGGGCGGGCAGGGGACTGTTTTTT. It yields the protein CASRQGAGRGLFF.

This clonotype appeared a few times. The chain is built from TRBV24-1 and TRBJ2-1; TRBD2 might be the D (6 bases). The germline CDR1 and CDR2 sequences are KGHDR and SFDVKD. V lost 5 bases and J 9 bases, leaving 13 bases between the germline ends. CDR3 size: 13 residues. This CDR3 is CATSVTSFTEQFF. The CDR3 region has the DNA TGTGCCACCAGTGTTACTAGCTTCACTGAGCAGTTCTTC.

This clonotype has a count of ten or more. This rearrangement joins TRBV6-5 to TRBJ1-1, with D possibly TRBD1 on 6 matching bases. Trimming shortened V by 4 bases and J by 2 bases, and 11 bases separated the two germline ends. CDR3 length: 14 residues. Germline lookup yields CDR1 MNHEY and CDR2 SVGAGI. CDR3 in amino acids: CASSSRGVNTEAFF. Written as DNA, the CDR3 is TGTGCCAGCAGTTCTAGGGGGGTAAACACTGAAGCTTTCTTT.

The chain recombines TRBV5-1 with TRBJ2-7; 7 nucleotides align to TRBD1. Germline V gene lookup returns CDR1 SGHRS and CDR2 YFSETQ. J was trimmed by 4 bases and V by 2 bases; bases with no gene match: 9. The CDR3 loop spans 15 amino acids. The CDR3 spells CASSLRDSPGYEQYF. The CDR3 nucleotides are TGCGCCAGCAGCTTAAGGGACAGCCCAGGGTACGAGCAGTACTTC.

The chain employs TRBV5-1 and TRBJ1-6; D perhaps matches TRBD1 (5 bases). V lost 0 bases and J 7 bases, leaving 8 bases between the germline ends. Per the germline V gene, CDR1 is SGHRS and CDR2 is YFSETQ. This CDR3 has 14 amino acids. This CDR3 reads CASSLEGTNSPLHF. As DNA, the CDR3 is TGCGCCAGCAGCTTGGAAGGGACGAATTCACCCCTCCACTTT.

The chain has TRBV6-1 and TRBJ1-1, with D uncertain. The CDR3 is 11 amino acids. Germline V CDR1 and CDR2: MNHNS, SASEGT. With 4 bases removed from V and 4 bases from J, the gap between germline ends came to 4 bases. CDR3 sequence: CASSVLTEAFF. The DNA for the CDR3 is TGTGCCAGCAGTGTACTCACTGAAGCTTTCTTT.

This clonotype was seen more than once but under ten times. The V and J genes are TRBV7-2 and TRBJ1-2; the D gene is possibly TRBD1 (5 bases). The length of the CDR3 is 16 residues. V dropped 2 bases and J dropped 6 bases, with 19 bases sitting between them. CDR1 and CDR2 (germline): SGHTA, FQGNSA. CDR3 in amino acids: CASSLSQRGVPNGYTF. The CDR3 DNA follows: TGTGCCAGCAGCTTAAGCCAGCGGGGGGTCCCCAATGGCTACACCTTC.

This clonotype was seen more than once but under ten times. The chain joins TRBV6-2 or TRBV6-3 to TRBJ2-1; unclear D gene. The CDR3 contains 12 residues. Germline-derived CDR1 and CDR2 are MNHEY and SVGEGT. With 5 bases removed from V and 8 bases from J, the gap between germline ends came to 10 bases. The CDR3 bases are TGTGCCAGCAGTCCTCTTCCCCATGAGCAGTTCTTC. It yields the protein CASSPLPHEQFF.

In this sample, this clonotype turned up a few times. V and J are TRBV20-1 and TRBJ2-5; 10 bases are shared with TRBD2. The V and J ends lost 5 bases and 5 bases, in that order; junction bases with no gene match: 8. This CDR3 region has 14 residues. The V gene's germline CDR1 is DFQATT and CDR2 SNEGSKA (reference sequence). CDR3 sequence: CSAPSGSAGETQYF. CDR3 nucleotides: TGCAGTGCTCCTAGCGGGAGTGCTGGGGAGACCCAGTACTTC.

The gene calls are TRBV9 and TRBJ2-3; possibly TRBD1 or TRBD2 for D (5 bases each). Germline lookup yields CDR1 SGDLS and CDR2 YYNGEE. V was clipped by 3 bases and J by 6 bases, with 8 bases between them. This CDR3 has 12 amino acids. The CDR3, as DNA: TGTGCCAGCAGCGGCGAGGGGGATACGCAGTATTTT. Amino acid sequence: CASSGEGDTQYF.

The rearrangement uses TRBV5-1 and TRBJ2-6; D possibly corresponds to TRBD1 (5 bases). Germline loops: CDR1 SGHRS, CDR2 YFSETQ. This CDR3 comprises 16 residues. Trimming pared 2 bases from V and 0 bases from J, leaving 9 bases between. CDR3 loop: CASSFSGPSGANVLTF. CDR3 coding DNA: TGCGCCAGCAGCTTTTCAGGGCCCTCTGGGGCCAACGTCCTGACTTTC.

The chain combines TRBV20-1 with TRBJ2-1; D not resolved. The CDR3 runs 14 residues. CDR1 is DFQATT and CDR2 is SNEGSKA in the germline V gene (reference sequence). V was trimmed by 3 bases and J by 0 bases, leaving 9 bases between them. This CDR3 reads CSARAGSSYNEQFF. The CDR3, as DNA: TGCAGTGCTAGGGCCGGAAGCTCCTACAATGAGCAGTTCTTC.

This rearrangement joins TRBV9 to TRBJ1-2, with D possibly matching TRBD1 (6 bases). The CDR3 is 14 residues long. V gave up 3 bases and J gave up 4 bases, with 13 bases separating them. Germline V lookup: CDR1 SGDLS, CDR2 YYNGEE. The CDR3 reads CASSGRGALYGYTF. The DNA for the CDR3 is TGTGCCAGCAGCGGGAGGGGGGCCCTCTATGGCTACACCTTC.

This clonotype has more than one count but fewer than ten. The chain links TRBV7-9 to TRBJ2-1; 11 bases line up with TRBD2. V dropped 4 bases and J dropped 7; count of bases not matched to a gene: 6. The CDR3 is made up of 15 amino acids. Per germline, CDR1 SEHNR and CDR2 FQNEAQ (reference sequence). For the CDR3, the DNA is TGTGCCAGCAGCTCTGGACTAGCGGGTACGAATGAGCAGTTCTTC. Translating it yields CASSSGLAGTNEQFF. Combining the CDR3 with reference TRBV7-9 and TRBJ2-1 gives the whole variable domain DTGVSQNPRHKITKRGQNVTFRCDPISEHNRLYWYRQTLGQGPEFLTYFQNEAQLEKSRLLSDRFSAERPKGSFSTLEIQRTEQGDSAMYLCASSSGLAGTNEQFFGPGTRLTVL.

The rearrangement links TRBV20-1 to TRBJ2-7; D gene uncertain. Trimming removed 2 bases from V and 0 bases from J, with 8 bases in between. There are 13 residues in the CDR3. Germline V gene lookup returns CDR1 DFQATT and CDR2 SNEGSKA (reference sequence). CDR3 residues: CSARSDHSYEQYF. CDR3 nucleotides: TGCAGTGCTAGAAGTGACCACTCCTACGAGCAGTACTTC.

The chain recombines TRBV5-1 with TRBJ2-3, with a weak D call TRBD2 (7 bases). The germline gives CDR1 SGHRS, CDR2 YFSETQ. The CDR3 has 15 amino acids. V lost 4 bases and J 0 bases, leaving 12 bases between the germline ends. The CDR3 sequence: CASSRGAGSTDTQYF. CDR3 in DNA: TGCGCCAGCAGCCGGGGGGCGGGTAGCACAGATACGCAGTATTTT.

This chain links TRBV3-1 with TRBJ2-5; D remains ambiguous. The ends were cut back, 4 bases at V and 6 bases at J, with 12 bases in the middle. The CDR3 length is 13 residues. CDR1 and CDR2 from the germline V gene are LGHDT and YNNKEL (reference sequence). The CDR3 is CASSLRTEKTQYF. CDR3 nucleotides: TGTGCCAGCAGCCTTCGAACTGAAAAGACCCAGTACTTC.

The chain links TRBV20-1 to TRBJ2-5, with D tentatively TRBD2 (5 bases). V was shortened by 6 bases and J by 5 bases, with 16 bases between the two germline ends. Germline V gene data show CDR1 as DFQATT and CDR2 as SNEGSKA (reference sequence). The CDR3 totals 13 residues. Here the CDR3 DNA reads TGCAGTGCCCTAGGGAGTCATGAGGAGACCCAGTACTTC. Protein sequence: CSALGSHEETQYF.

In the case of this clonotype: An end of the junction does not agree with germline; a read error may underlie this. The V and J genes are TRBV5-1 and TRBJ1-4; 8 nucleotides align to TRBD1. The CDR3 is 14 residues long. In germline, CDR1 is SGHRS, CDR2 YFSETQ. The CDR3, as DNA: TGTGCCAGCAGCTCTGACAGGGGTAATGAAAAACTGTTTTTT. The encoded protein is CASSSDRGNEKLFF.

The chain uses TRBV12-3 or TRBV12-4 and TRBJ1-1, with 7 bases that match TRBD1. The CDR3 is 16 amino acids. V dropped 7 bases and J dropped 5; count of bases not matched to a gene: 16. CDR3 amino acids: CASIPEGGFGGTEAFF. The CDR3 DNA reads as TGTGCCAGCATCCCCGAAGGGGGCTTTGGGGGAACTGAAGCTTTCTTT.

The gene calls are TRBV7-3 and TRBJ2-1; 10 positions match TRBD2. V was clipped by 4 bases and J by 6 bases; unmatched bases: 3. CDR3 length: 14 residues. Per the germline V gene, CDR1 is SGHTA and CDR2 is FQGTGA. CDR3 loop: CASSSGLAANEQFF. The CDR3 DNA follows: TGTGCCAGCAGCTCCGGACTAGCGGCCAATGAGCAGTTCTTC.

This chain links TRBV6-1 with TRBJ2-7; D is possibly TRBD1 (5 bases). The CDR3 extends over 12 amino acids. CDR1 is MNHNS and CDR2 is SASEGT in the germline V gene. Trimming removed 7 bases at V and 4 bases at J, with 11 bases between. The CDR3 is CASTRDRYEQYF. For the CDR3, the DNA is TGTGCCAGCACCAGGGATCGGTACGAGCAGTACTTC.

This chain links TRBV9 with TRBJ2-1; D uncertain. This CDR3 is 15 amino acids long. Germline V gene data show CDR1 as SGDLS and CDR2 as YYNGEE. V dropped 7 bases and J dropped 1 base, with 15 bases sitting between them. DNA of the CDR3: TGTGCCAGCGCAGCAGACCCCTTTTCCTACAATGAGCAGTTCTTC. This codes for CASAADPFSYNEQFF.

Sample share makes this clonotype medium-sized. The chain employs TRBV24-1 and TRBJ2-5, with 7 bases fitting TRBD1. With 3 bases clipped from V and 2 bases from J, the junction kept 5 bases outside the gene matches. The CDR3 loop spans 15 amino acids. Germline V gene lookup returns CDR1 KGHDR and CDR2 SFDVKD. CDR3 in amino acids: CATSDPGTAQETQYF. For the CDR3, the DNA is TGTGCCACCAGTGATCCCGGGACAGCGCAAGAGACCCAGTACTTC.